This T cell receptor beta chain was sequenced during a study of blood T cell repertoires in COVID-19. This CDR3 has 14 amino acids. CDR1 is SGHRS and CDR2 is YFSETQ in the germline V gene. Losses at the gene ends were 4 bases for V and 2 bases for J; bases not matched to a gene: 4. Clones were read by immunoSEQ multiplex PCR, and TCRdb kept only the in-frame ones, dropping some. The repertoire holds approximately 180,000 clones, with 82% as singletons. The TCR sequence derives from a woman between 55 and 75 years old with acute COVID-19. The chain is built from TRBV5-1 and TRBJ1-2; 8 nucleotides line up with TRBD1. Material: PBMCs or T cells enriched from blood (not recorded which). This chain's CDR3 is CASSLRQGNYGYTF. DNA for the CDR3: TGCGCCAGCAGCCTCCGACAGGGGAACTATGGCTACACCTTC. Using reference TRBV5-1 and TRBJ1-2 for the parts outside the CDR3, the full variable domain is KAGVTQTPRYLIKTRGQQVTLSCSPISGHRSVSWYQQTPGQGLQFLFEYFSETQRNKGNFPGRFSGRQFSNSRSEMNVSTLELGDSALYLCASSLRQGNYGYTFGSGTRLTVV.